What follows is one T cell receptor beta chain and its context. Antigen: not known. The sample is drawn from a study of CD8 T cells in acute hepatitis C reinfection. Study-wide background: Sequences come from NS3-1073-specific CD8+ T cells, during acute infection and after clearance.

This CDR3 is 14 amino acids long. CDR1 is SGHDN and CDR2 is FVKESK in the germline V gene. Trimming took 4 bases from V and 0 from J, leaving 9 bases between them. This sample's time point: naive CD8 control sorted from an acute-time-point sample. TCRdb keeps only in-frame clones here, not all; method: immunoSEQ multiplex PCR. The sample yields about 38,000 clones, around 87% seen once. The study, taken as a whole, reports: Preferential TRBV04 and TRBV06 usage appeared in all groups and was not explained by the naive pool. CDR3 sequences shared with other epitopes were rare.

This TCR derives from a young man with chronic hepatitis C. The chain is built from TRBV14 and TRBJ1-1; D uncertain. The sample comprised naive CD8+ T cells from PBMCs. CDR3 loop: CASSPYRLNTEAFF. The DNA of the CDR3 is TGTGCCAGCAGCCCTTACCGGCTGAACACTGAAGCTTTCTTT.